This T cell receptor (beta chain) originates from a study of T cell repertoires and HLA-DP antigens. Overall study: Pre-culture CD4+ samples used roughly 1,300 ng DNA versus approximately 0.2 ug for CD137+CD4+ sorts. Whole-study results and caveats: Average cumulative frequency of previously undetected clones was over 30% against one allele and 45% to 65% against the other.

CDR1 and CDR2 from the germline V gene are ENHRY and SYGVKD. The V end lost 11 bases, the J end lost 9 bases, and 20 bases lay between the germline ends. CDR3 length: 14 residues. As concerns this clone: Its matching antigen is unknown.

Untouched CD4+ T cells were bead-isolated at approximately 98% purity. For pre-culture CD4+ samples, the target was 190,000 or so T cell genomes. Produced via immunoSEQ multiplex PCR; TCRdb's table is partial and in-frame only. The table has roughly 120,000 clones, 85% to 95% seen once. Sequenced input: CD4+ T cells from PBMCs. The V gene is TRBV10-3, the J gene TRBJ1-6, with D possibly being TRBD1 (5 bases). The sequence derives from a woman aged 18-30 years in good health and CMV-seronegative. The CDR3 loop reads CAADPAGSSSPLHF. For the CDR3, the DNA is TGTGCCGCGGATCCTGCAGGGAGTAGTTCACCCCTCCACTTT.